This T cell receptor (beta chain) came from a study of blood T cells in healthy people across ages. Next came a second PCR, run for roughly 7 to 12 cycles, which used a sample-barcoded 5' primer along with a J-beta primer mix. MiXCR, run by TCRdb on the 5' RACE reads, gives a single entry per CDR3 protein. The data show 850,000 to 1,300,000 distinct CDR3 sequences, 40% to 45% seen once. Note on this clonotype: Its antigen remains unidentified.

The study recruited healthy Caucasian donors from Russia who were aged roughly 6 to 100. About 10 milliliters was the volume of peripheral blood drawn from each donor. Each sample yielded at least 6 micrograms of PBMC total RNA. Study findings and constraints: Relative to aged donors, long-lived donors carried more naive CD4+ cells and displayed higher diversity.

The CDR3 contains 15 residues. Trimming left V 7 bases short and J 0 bases short, with 16 bases between. CDR1 GTSNPN and CDR2 SVGIG come from the germline V gene (reference sequence). This chain connects TRBV30 to TRBJ2-1; D gene ambiguous. Specimen: blood. The clonotype was recovered from a woman aged 55-70 years in good health. CDR3 loop: CASEVGPSSYNEQFF. The CDR3 DNA sequence: TGTGCCTCCGAAGTTGGGCCGAGCTCCTACAATGAGCAGTTCTTC.